This record looks at one T cell receptor beta chain sequence and its context. The data belong to a study of blood T cell repertoires in COVID-19. About the research overall: Samples representing acute and convalescent COVID-19 were sourced from the United States, Italy and Spain. Sources were T cells, B-cell-depleted T cells, or PBMCs; the material itself was cDNA or gDNA.

Participant-given clinical history determined each cohort assignment. Symptom resolution, clearance, or two negative PCRs marked donors in Cohort 3 as recovered. The CDR3 runs to 16 residues. The V gene end was trimmed by 6 bases and the J gene end by 1 base; junction bases not matched to a gene: 10. Per the germline V gene, CDR1 is KGHSH and CDR2 is LQKENI. The table came from immunoSEQ multiplex PCR; TCRdb's copy has only in-frame clones and leaves some out. The sample records some 340,000 clones, around 87% being singletons. The sequenced sample consisted of PBMCs or T cells enriched from blood (not recorded which). This receptor was identified in a woman aged 30 to 39 who had recovered from COVID-19. The chain combines TRBV18 with TRBJ2-5, with 8 nucleotides matching TRBD2. CDR3 in amino acids: CASSRLGGGSQETQYF. The DNA for the CDR3 is TGTGCCAGCTCGCGACTGGGCGGGGGGTCCCAAGAGACCCAGTACTTC.